These 8 T cell receptor beta chains were sequenced from one sample in a study of Graves' ophthalmopathy and Graves' hyperthyroidism. From RNA, the CDR3 regions of TCR beta chains were amplified and sequenced. HTBI primers were used in a first-round RT-PCR, which preceded a second-round multiplex PCR. TCRdb independently ran MiXCR on the multiplex PCR reads; one entry per CDR3 protein. The data show fewer than 250,000 distinct CDR3 sequences, around 28% seen once. Material for sequencing was peripheral blood. Source of these receptors: a man aged 45-65 years with Graves' ophthalmopathy.

This chain joins TRBV4-2 and TRBJ2-5; 8 nucleotides align to TRBD1. CDR1 and CDR2 (germline): LGHNA, YNFKEQ. V lost 0 bases and J lost 4; bases outside the gene matches: 13. The CDR3 runs 18 residues. The CDR3 region has the DNA TGTGCCAGCAGCCAAGATGAAGGCAGGGGGCGAGGCAGAGAGACCCAGTACTTC. This translates into CASSQDEGRGRGRETQYF.

This clonotype has just a few counts. V and J are TRBV19 and TRBJ2-7; unclear D gene. CDR3 size: 14 residues. From germline, CDR1 is LNHDA and CDR2 SQIVND (reference sequence). V shed 3 bases and J shed 3 bases, with 12 bases lying between them. For the CDR3, the DNA is TGTGCCAGTAGTATCCGGGCTTCCTTCTACGAGCAGTACTTC. This encodes CASSIRASFYEQYF.

This clonotype was detected ten times or more. This sequence joins TRBV6-2 or TRBV6-3 and TRBJ2-7; D gene uncertain. Trimming removed 4 bases at V and 6 bases at J, with 7 bases between. The germline V gene encodes CDR1 MNHEY and CDR2 SVGEGT. The CDR3 has 11 amino acids. CDR3 nucleotide sequence: TGTGCCAGCAGTTTTGGTGGCGAGCAGTACTTC. Protein sequence: CASSFGGEQYF.

V is TRBV6-1 and J is TRBJ2-7, with TRBD2 identical over 7 bases. The CDR3 length is 14 residues. From germline, CDR1 is MNHNS and CDR2 SASEGT. V shed 7 bases and J 0 bases; nucleotides not matched to a gene: 6. Here the CDR3 DNA reads TGTGCCAGCAACCGGGAGGCCAGCTCCTACGAGCAGTACTTC. It codes for CASNREASSYEQYF.

This clonotype has a handful of counts. The gene calls are TRBV19 and TRBJ2-7; maybe TRBD2 (6 bases). Germline loops: CDR1 LNHDA, CDR2 SQIVND (reference sequence). V was shortened by 3 bases and J by 4 bases, with 13 bases between the two germline ends. The CDR3 runs to 14 residues. CDR3: CASSMTASEYEQYF. The DNA for the CDR3 is TGTGCCAGTAGTATGACGGCTAGCGAGTACGAGCAGTACTTC.

Many counts were recorded for this clonotype. This chain uses TRBV29-1 with TRBJ1-2, with D maybe TRBD1 (5 bases). The V and J ends lost 5 bases and 3 bases respectively, with 19 bases between them. Germline-derived CDR1 and CDR2 are SQVTM and ANQGSEA. This CDR3 is 15 amino acids long. This CDR3 is CSVPEGVFRDYGYTF. In DNA form, the CDR3 reads TGCAGCGTTCCAGAAGGGGTTTTTCGAGACTATGGCTACACCTTC.

This clonotype was seen at least ten times. This rearrangement joins TRBV18 to TRBJ1-1, with D perhaps TRBD1 (6 bases). CDR3 length: 14 amino acids. Germline assignment: CDR1 KGHSH and CDR2 LQKENI. With 2 bases removed from V and 5 bases from J, the gap between germline ends came to 12 bases. The CDR3 protein is CASSPVGRGTEAFF. The CDR3 DNA sequence: TGTGCCAGCTCACCAGTGGGCAGGGGAACTGAAGCTTTCTTT.

The V gene is TRBV5-1, the J gene TRBJ2-5; 7 nucleotides line up with TRBD1. The CDR3 is made up of 17 amino acids. Germline CDR1 reads SGHRS; CDR2 reads YFSETQ. V shed 0 bases, J shed 1 base, and the junction held 9 bases outside the gene matches. The CDR3 loop is CASSLGPLRDSQETQYF. Written as DNA, the CDR3 is TGCGCCAGCAGCTTGGGCCCCCTCCGGGACAGCCAAGAGACCCAGTACTTC.